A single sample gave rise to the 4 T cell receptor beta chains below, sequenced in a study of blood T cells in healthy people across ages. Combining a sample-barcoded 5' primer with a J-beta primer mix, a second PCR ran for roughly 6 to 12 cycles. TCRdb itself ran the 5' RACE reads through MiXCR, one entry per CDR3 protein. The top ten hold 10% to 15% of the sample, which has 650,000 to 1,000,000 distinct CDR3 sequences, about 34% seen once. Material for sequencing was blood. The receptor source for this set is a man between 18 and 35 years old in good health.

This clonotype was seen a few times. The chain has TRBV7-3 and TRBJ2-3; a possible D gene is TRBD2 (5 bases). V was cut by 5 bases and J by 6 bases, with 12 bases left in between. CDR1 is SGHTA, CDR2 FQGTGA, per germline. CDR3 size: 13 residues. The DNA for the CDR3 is TGTGCCAGCAGCACCCGTAGCGCTGATACGCAGTATTTT. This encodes CASSTRSADTQYF.

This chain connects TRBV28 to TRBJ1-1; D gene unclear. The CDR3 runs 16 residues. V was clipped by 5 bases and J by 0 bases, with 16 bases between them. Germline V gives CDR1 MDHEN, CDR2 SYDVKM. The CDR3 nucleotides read TGTGCCAGCAGTCCCCGACACGGAACTATGAACACTGAAGCTTTCTTT. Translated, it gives CASSPRHGTMNTEAFF. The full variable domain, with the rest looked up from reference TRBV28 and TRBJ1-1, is DVKVTQSSRYLVKRTGEKVFLECVQDMDHENMFWYRQDPGLGLRLIYFSYDVKMKEKGDIPEGYSVSREKKERFSLILESASTNQTSMYLCASSPRHGTMNTEAFFGQGTRLTVV.

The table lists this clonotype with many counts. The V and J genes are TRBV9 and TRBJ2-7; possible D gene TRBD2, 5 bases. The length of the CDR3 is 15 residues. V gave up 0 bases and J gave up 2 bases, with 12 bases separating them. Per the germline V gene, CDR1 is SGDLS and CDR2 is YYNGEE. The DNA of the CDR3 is TGTGCCAGCAGCGTAGGGAGCGGACCCACCTACGAGCAGTACTTC. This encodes CASSVGSGPTYEQYF.

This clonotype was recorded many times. The CDR3 coding sequence is TGTGCCATCGGGGATCAGCCCCAGCATTTT. As protein: CAIGDQPQHF. The V call is TRBV10-3, the J call TRBJ1-5; D is unclear. The CDR3 covers 10 residues. CDR1 and CDR2 from the germline V gene are ENHRY and SYGVKD. V lost 8 bases, J lost 5 bases, and 4 bases lay in between.